The clone carrying this T cell receptor (beta chain) has ten or more counts. Thyroid surgery was preceded by no treatment in any patient. This sample stems from a study of metastatic and nonmetastatic thyroid tumors. V was clipped by 5 bases and J by 7 bases; unmatched bases: 5. CDR3 size: 13 residues. CDR1 LNHDA and CDR2 SQIVND come from the germline V gene (reference sequence). TCRdb called clones again from the PCR reads with MiXCR. Found here are just over 40,000 clones, about 10% of them singletons; the top ten hold 20% to 25%. The chain combines TRBV19 with TRBJ1-5; 7 bases are shared with TRBD1. The sequence was collected from a female donor with papillary thyroid cancer or a benign thyroid nodule (not recorded which). Some clones in this sample may be carry-over from other donors' samples. Input material: blood. CDR3 nucleotides: TGTGCCAGTAGTCAGGGGGTGGAACAGCCCCAGCATTTT. The encoded protein is CASSQGVEQPQHF.